This T cell receptor beta chain was found in a study of blood T cells in healthy people across ages. Study-wide findings and caveats: Measured against age, TCR beta diversity per million T cells decreased in a roughly linear manner.

This clonotype was detected only once. The antigen is undetermined. Through a sample-barcoded 5' primer and a J-beta primer mix, a second PCR was run for about 7 to 12 cycles. Via MiXCR, TCRdb re-called the 5' RACE reads, giving one row per CDR3 protein. The sample gives some 1.4 million distinct CDR3 sequences, approximately 40% of which show up once; approximately 7.9% is in the top ten. Each donor gave around 9.6 milliliters of peripheral blood. V lost 1 base and J lost 11, with 20 bases in between. CDR3 length equals 15 residues. From germline, CDR1 is SGHTA and CDR2 FQGTGA. This receptor was identified in a woman aged 18-29 years in good health. This chain connects TRBV7-3 to TRBJ2-5; TRBD1 or TRBD2 may be the D gene (6 bases each). Material: blood. The DNA of the CDR3 is TGTGCCAGCAGCTTAATGGGGGGCGAGTTCAATGAGCAGTACTTC. Encoded protein: CASSLMGGEFNEQYF.